At least ten counts were recorded for the clone carrying this T cell receptor beta chain. Time point described: patch test 2, 6 weeks after DPC sensitization. The sample's treatment: therapeutic diphenylcyclopropenone sensitization with weekly scalp DPC. Blood was collected ahead of every patch test applied. Single cDNA molecules in the library carried unique molecular identifiers attached during preparation. TCRdb reprocessed the RACE reads with MiXCR, giving one entry per CDR3 protein. This sample has 80,000 to 100,000 distinct CDR3 sequences, with approximately 8.6% found just once. The data originate from a study of human T cells and chemical hapten exposure. The length of the CDR3 is 13 residues. From germline, CDR1 is GTSNPN and CDR2 SVGIG (reference sequence). V lost 2 bases and J lost 11, with 18 bases in between.

The starting material was whole blood, obtained in connection with sensitization to the hapten diphenylcyclopropenone (DPC). This receptor was identified in a woman in her thirties or forties with alopecia areata. Some clones in this sample may be carry-over from other donors' samples. The chain carries TRBV30 and TRBJ1-1; TRBD1 might be the D (5 bases). In nucleotides, the CDR3 is TGTGCCTGGAGTCACAATGCGAGGGGATTCGCTTTCTTT. Its translation is CAWSHNARGFAFF.